This T cell receptor beta chain came from a study of cytomegalovirus exposure and HLA in healthy donors. Study results and limitations: Sequencing likely generated an artifact that appeared as a cluster of highly shared sequence variants.

Turning to this clone: Antigen: not known.

Amplification used 60 Vbeta primers and 13 Jbeta primers. The repertoire was sequenced with immunoSEQ multiplex PCR; TCRdb's copy has only in-frame clones and lacks some. The sample records about 170,000 clones, approximately 81% being singletons. Germline V gene data show CDR1 as SGHNT and CDR2 as YYREEE (reference sequence). CDR3 length equals 13 residues. V lost 2 bases, J lost 2 bases, and 5 bases lay in between. The sequence was obtained from a man aged 25-45 years in good health and CMV-seropositive. Sequencing was done on a sample of PBMCs. This chain joins TRBV5-4 and TRBJ1-5; no reliable D call. Here the CDR3 DNA reads TGTGCCAGCAGCTTCGAGGGCAATCAGCCCCAGCATTTT. This encodes CASSFEGNQPQHF.